This T cell receptor (beta chain) was recovered during a study of PD-1 blockade in classical Hodgkin lymphoma. Background on the study: Patients were treated with nivolumab at 3 mg/kg, and this was given intravenously every 2 weeks.

The data were produced by immunoSEQ multiplex PCR, yet TCRdb's version contains in-frame clones alone and is incomplete. The table shows about 13,000 clones, with about 91% occurring only once. About this clone itself: What it binds is unknown.

The V gene's germline CDR1 is SGHRS and CDR2 YFSETQ. V was clipped by 3 bases and J by 4 bases; unmatched bases: 3. This CDR3 contains 14 residues. Study findings and constraints: Compared with baseline, CD4+ but not CD8+ TCR diversity had risen significantly by C4D1.

Relapse was seen in all patients after autologous stem cell transplantation, and brentuximab vedotin exposure was variable. Patients' outcomes at their best amounted to complete response, partial response or progressive disease. Material: peripheral blood mononuclear cells (PBMCs), obtained at baseline. V gene TRBV5-1 combines with J gene TRBJ2-2; 7 positions match TRBD1. The receptor was isolated from a human donor with classical Hodgkin lymphoma. For the CDR3, the DNA is TGCGCCAGCAGCTGGGGACAGTCCACCGGGGAGCTGTTTTTT. The encoded protein is CASSWGQSTGELFF.